Below, 16 T cell receptor beta chains from the same sample are listed, as sequenced in a study of PD-L1 blockade in urothelial cancer. Assay used: immunoSEQ multiplex PCR; TCRdb lists only in-frame clones, some missing. Of roughly 120,000 clones in the sample, roughly 91% were seen once. Time point given: peripheral blood 6 weeks after treatment start. The sample was PBMCs, taken around atezolizumab (anti-PD-L1) treatment. The origin of the receptors is a man aged 60 to 69 with urothelial cancer.

This rearrangement joins TRBV6-1 to TRBJ1-5, with TRBD1 matching over 8 bases. This CDR3 is built from 17 residues. Germline lookup yields CDR1 MNHNS and CDR2 SASEGT. J lost 0 bases, V lost 5 bases, and 9 bases had no gene match. The CDR3 protein is CASSKGQGLASNQPQHF. In nucleotides, the CDR3 is TGTGCCAGCAGTAAAGGACAGGGACTCGCTAGCAATCAGCCCCAGCATTTT.

The chain employs TRBV9 and TRBJ2-2; the match to TRBD2 covers 8 bases. Per the germline V gene, CDR1 is SGDLS and CDR2 is YYNGEE. The CDR3 runs 18 residues. V was pared by 4 bases and J by 7 bases, with 18 bases of the junction left unmatched. The CDR3 loop is CASSNPRQRESKGGELFF. For the CDR3, the DNA is TGTGCCAGCAGCAACCCCCGACAGCGGGAGAGTAAGGGCGGGGAGCTGTTTTTT.

This clone occurred once. The chain has TRBV10-2 and TRBJ2-5, with 8 nucleotides matching TRBD2. Germline CDR1 WSHSY, CDR2 SAAADI. The CDR3 extends over 13 amino acids. V shed 4 bases and J 5 bases; nucleotides not matched to a gene: 3. The CDR3 DNA sequence: TGCGCCAGCAGTGCGGGAGGGGGGGAGACCCAGTACTTC. This translates into CASSAGGGETQYF.

This chain uses TRBV27 with TRBJ1-2; weak D call: TRBD1 (5 bases). This CDR3 comprises 14 residues. Per germline, CDR1 MNHEY and CDR2 SMNVEV (reference sequence). The V end was cut by 4 bases, the J end by 3 bases, with 12 bases between. The DNA for the CDR3 is TGTGCCAGCAGTTCTCGGGACTCGGACTATGGCTACACCTTC. The encoded protein is CASSSRDSDYGYTF.

The rearrangement links TRBV4-2 to TRBJ1-2; no clear D. This CDR3 has 13 amino acids. Germline CDR1 is LGHNA and CDR2 is YNFKEQ. V was pared by 0 bases and J by 3 bases, with 5 bases between. The CDR3 loop is CASSQELDYGYTF. Here the CDR3 DNA reads TGTGCCAGCAGCCAAGAGCTAGACTATGGCTACACCTTC.

This clone was found once. The rearrangement joins TRBV29-1 to TRBJ2-5; a possible D gene is TRBD1 (6 bases). The CDR3 has 13 residues. Trimming shortened V by 3 bases and J by 9 bases, and 17 bases separated the two germline ends. Germline CDR1 reads SQVTM; CDR2 reads ANQGSEA. The CDR3 DNA is TGCAGCGTTGAGGCAGGCCTTCCAGGGGCCCAGTACTTC. It yields the protein CSVEAGLPGAQYF. Combining the CDR3 with reference TRBV29-1 and TRBJ2-5 gives the whole variable domain SAVISQKPSRDICQRGTSLTIQCQVDSQVTMMFWYRQQPGQSLTLIATANQGSEATYESGFVIDKFPISRPNLTFSTLTVSNMSPEDSSIYLCSVEAGLPGAQYFGPGTRLLVL.

The chain carries TRBV27 and TRBJ1-2; a weak D match, TRBD1 (5 bases). Germline CDR1 is MNHEY and CDR2 is SMNVEV (reference sequence). The CDR3 contains 14 residues. The V gene lost 5 bases and the J gene lost 8 bases, with 18 bases spanning the gap. This CDR3 reads CASSTIGQGGGYTF. The CDR3 bases are TGTGCCAGCAGTACCATAGGGCAGGGAGGCGGCTACACCTTC.

The chain joins TRBV16 to TRBJ1-1; possible D gene TRBD1, 6 bases. The CDR3 has 15 residues. CDR1 is KGHSY and CDR2 is FQNENV in the germline V gene. The V end lost 4 bases, the J end lost 5 bases, and 17 bases lay between the germline ends. The CDR3 DNA reads TGTGCCAGCAGCCCCCTAGGGGGGGGTAAGACTGAAGCTTTCTTT. The encoded protein is CASSPLGGGKTEAFF. Drawing the rest from reference TRBV16 and TRBJ1-1, the complete variable domain is GEEVAQTPKHLVRGEGQKAKLYCAPIKGHSYVFWYQQVLKNEFKFLISFQNENVFDETGMPKERFSAKCLPNSPCSLEIQATKLEDSAVYFCASSPLGGGKTEAFFGQGTRLTVV.

This chain connects TRBV21-1 to TRBJ2-7; the table's D call, TRBD2, was not checked against the DNA. TRBV21-1 is an annotated pseudogene. The CDR3 runs 15 residues. The CDR3 DNA is TGTGCCAGCAGCAGGCGGGGGGCCAGGACCTACGAGCAGTACTTC. This codes for CASSRRGARTYEQYF.

The rearrangement joins TRBV6-5 to TRBJ1-5, with D perhaps matching TRBD1 (5 bases). In germline, CDR1 is MNHEY, CDR2 SVGAGI. Trimming shortened V by 7 bases and J by 2 bases, and 9 bases separated the two germline ends. The CDR3 sequence is 13 residues long. CDR3 amino acids: CASTGGGNQPQHF. The CDR3 coding sequence is TGTGCCAGCACCGGGGGAGGCAATCAGCCCCAGCATTTT.

The V gene is TRBV15, the J gene TRBJ2-1; 7 nucleotides line up with TRBD1. The trim removed 5 bases at V and 4 bases at J, leaving 11 bases unmatched. This CDR3 region has 16 residues. Germline CDR1 and CDR2: LNHNV and YYDKDF (reference sequence). The CDR3 DNA reads TGTGCCACCAGCGGTTCTTGGACAGGATCTTACAATGAGCAGTTCTTC. Translated, it gives CATSGSWTGSYNEQFF.

Here the CDR3 DNA reads TGTGCCAGCACCTACGACGGGGATTCACCCCTCCACTTT. Residues: CASTYDGDSPLHF. The chain has TRBV5-6 and TRBJ1-6; D is ambiguous. Trimming removed 6 bases from V and 8 bases from J, with 12 bases in between. Germline V lookup: CDR1 SGHDT, CDR2 YYEEEE. The CDR3 has 13 amino acids. Combining the CDR3 with reference TRBV5-6 and TRBJ1-6 gives the whole variable domain DAGVTQSPTHLIKTRGQQVTLRCSPKSGHDTVSWYQQALGQGPQFIFQYYEEEERQRGNFPDRFSGHQFPNYSSELNVNALLLGDSALYLCASTYDGDSPLHFGNGTRLTVT.

The V call is TRBV25-1, the J call TRBJ2-7; D may be TRBD2 (7 bases). V lost 7 bases and J 7 bases, leaving 14 bases between the germline ends. The CDR3 covers 12 residues. CDR1 is MGHDK, CDR2 SYGVNS, per germline. This CDR3 is CASNGGPWEQYF. The CDR3 DNA sequence: TGTGCCAGCAACGGGGGGCCCTGGGAGCAGTACTTC.

This clone was recorded once. The chain couples TRBV11-1 to TRBJ2-7; the match to TRBD1 covers 9 bases. V lost 2 bases and J lost 2; bases outside the gene matches: 7. Germline values: CDR1 SGHAT, CDR2 FQDESV (reference sequence). The CDR3 totals 16 residues. The CDR3 loop reads CASSLQRGQGTYEQYF. CDR3 nucleotide sequence: TGTGCCAGCAGCTTACAAAGGGGACAGGGAACCTACGAGCAGTACTTC. Full variable domain (outside the CDR3, taken from reference TRBV11-1 and TRBJ2-7): EAEVAQSPRYKITEKSQAVAFWCDPISGHATLYWYRQILGQGPELLVQFQDESVVDDSQLPKDRFSAERLKGVDSTLKIQPAELGDSAMYLCASSLQRGQGTYEQYFGPGTRLTVT.

V gene TRBV6-1 combines with J gene TRBJ2-7; 7 bases fit TRBD1. The V and J ends lost 7 bases and 1 base, in that order; junction bases with no gene match: 7. This CDR3 comprises 14 residues. The germline V gene encodes CDR1 MNHNS and CDR2 SASEGT. The CDR3 protein is CASTFRDSSYEQYF. The DNA for the CDR3 is TGTGCCAGCACTTTCCGGGACAGTTCCTACGAGCAGTACTTC.

The chain has TRBV11-3 and TRBJ1-1, with TRBD1 identical over 7 bases. V lost 6 bases to trimming and J lost 7 bases; unmatched junction nucleotides: 5. The V gene's germline CDR1 is SGHNT and CDR2 YENEEA. The CDR3 is 12 residues long. Here the CDR3 reads CASSQGDGEAFF. CDR3 bases: TGTGCCAGCAGTCAGGGGGATGGTGAAGCTTTCTTT. Complete variable domain (other parts from reference TRBV11-3 and TRBJ1-1): EAGVVQSPRYKIIEKKQPVAFWCNPISGHNTLYWYLQNLGQGPELLIRYENEEAVDDSQLPKDRFSAERLKGVDSTLKIQPAELGDSAVYLCASSQGDGEAFFGQGTRLTVV.